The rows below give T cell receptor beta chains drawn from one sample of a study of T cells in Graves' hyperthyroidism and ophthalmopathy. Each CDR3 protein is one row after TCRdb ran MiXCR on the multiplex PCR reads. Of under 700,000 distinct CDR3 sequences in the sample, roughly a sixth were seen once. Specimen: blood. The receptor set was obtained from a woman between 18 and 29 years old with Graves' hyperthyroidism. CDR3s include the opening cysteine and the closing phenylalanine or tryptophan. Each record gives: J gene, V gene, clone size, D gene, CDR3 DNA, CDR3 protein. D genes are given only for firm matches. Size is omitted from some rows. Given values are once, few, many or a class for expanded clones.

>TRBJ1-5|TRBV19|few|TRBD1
TGTGCCAGTAGTACGGGACAGGGGGTAGTGGCTCAGCCCCAGCATTTT
CASSTGQGVVAQPQHF
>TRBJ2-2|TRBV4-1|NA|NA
TGCGCCAGCAGCCGTAAGAGGGAGGGGGTGGCCACCGCGAACACCGGGGAGCTGTTTTTT
CASSRKREGVATANTGELFF
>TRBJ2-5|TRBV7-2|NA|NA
TGTGCCAGCAGCTTACGAGGGCATGGGGAGACCCAGTACTTC
CASSLRGHGETQYF
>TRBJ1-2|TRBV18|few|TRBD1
TGTGCCAGCTCACCGCGGACAGGGGAATCTGGCTACACCTTC
CASSPRTGESGYTF
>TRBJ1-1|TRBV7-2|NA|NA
TGTGCCAGCAGCTCGGCCCAGACAGGATATGAAGCTTTCTTT
CASSSAQTGYEAFF
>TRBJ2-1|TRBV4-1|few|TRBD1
TGCGCCAGCAGAGACAGGGAAACGTTAAAAAATGAGCAGTTCTTC
CASRDRETLKNEQFF
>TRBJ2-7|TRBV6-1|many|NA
TGTGCCAGCAGTCCCACGGGGAGTTCCTACGAGCAGTACTTC
CASSPTGSSYEQYF
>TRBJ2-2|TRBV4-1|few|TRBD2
TGCGCCAGCAGCCAAGACACTGGCGGGAGGAAGCTGTTTTTT
CASSQDTGGRKLFF
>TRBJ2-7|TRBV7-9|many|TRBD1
TGTGCCAGCAACGACAGGGCTTCGTCAACCTACGAGCAGTACTTC
CASNDRASSTYEQYF
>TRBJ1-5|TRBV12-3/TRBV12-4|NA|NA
TGTGCCAGCAGCTTCACGGGGGGGTGCGATCAGCCCCAGCATTTT
CASSFTGGCDQPQHF
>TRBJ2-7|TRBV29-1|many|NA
TGCAGCGCCCGAGCAGGGCCCGAGCAGTACTTC
CSARAGPEQYF
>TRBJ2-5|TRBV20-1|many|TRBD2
TGCAGTGCTGTAGGACTAGCGGGAAAAGAGACCCAGTACTTC
CSAVGLAGKETQYF
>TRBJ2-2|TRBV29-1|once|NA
TGCAGCGTTGAAGGGACAGCGAACACCGGGGAGCTGTTTTTT
CSVEGTANTGELFF
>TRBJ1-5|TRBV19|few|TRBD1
TGTGCCAGTAGTATGAGGAGACAGGGGCTAAATCAGCCCCAGCATTTT
CASSMRRQGLNQPQHF